The clone carrying this T cell receptor (beta chain) was counted a few times. Trimming cost V 0 bases and J 2 bases, with 10 bases left between them. The CDR3 length is 15 residues. Germline V gives CDR1 SGDLS, CDR2 YYNGEE. Sequencing was performed with immunoSEQ multiplex PCR; in TCRdb, only in-frame clones are kept and a portion is missing. Of over 80,000 clones listed, approximately 85% are singletons. This sample is part of a study of blood T cell repertoires in COVID-19. This chain links TRBV9 with TRBJ2-3; D gene uncertain. The TCR sequence derives from a woman older than 75 with active or convalescent COVID-19. Specimen: peripheral blood. CDR3 loop: CASSVAGGDTDTQYF. For the CDR3, the DNA is TGTGCCAGCAGCGTAGCTGGTGGAGACACAGATACGCAGTATTTT.